This is a list of T cell receptor beta chains from one sample in a study of response to subunit inactivated influenza vaccine. MiXCR was run by TCRdb on the RT-PCR reads, yielding one entry per CDR3 protein. Among approximately 250,000 distinct CDR3 sequences listed, about 12% were seen once. The sequences come from non-naive T cells sorted from PBMCs, collected around 14 days before vaccination. The receptors were gathered from a man between 50 and 59 years old who received an inactivated influenza vaccine. Both conserved end residues are part of each CDR3. The order of the fields is V gene, D gene, clone size, J gene, CDR3 protein, CDR3 DNA. D genes are given only for firm matches. Part of the rows lack a size; the others show once, few, many or a class for expanded clones.

TRBV6-2/TRBV6-3	TRBD2	once	TRBJ2-7	CASRPQRESYEQYF	TGTGCCAGCAGGCCCCAGCGGGAGTCCTACGAGCAGTACTTC
TRBV5-1	-	few	TRBJ1-4	CASSLRADNEKLFF	TGCGCCAGCAGCTTGAGGGCGGACAATGAAAAACTGTTTTTT
TRBV6-2/TRBV6-3	-	-	TRBJ1-5	CASSPWISNQPQHF	TGTGCCAGCAGTCCGTGGATCAGCAATCAGCCCCAGCATTTT
TRBV6-6	-	-	TRBJ1-1	CASSSPGGETFF	TGTGCCAGCAGTTCTCCTGGGGGAGAGACTTTCTTT
TRBV4-1	-	-	TRBJ2-5	CASSQGSGQETQYF	TGCGCCAGCAGCCAGGGTAGCGGCCAAGAGACCCAGTACTTC
TRBV28	-	many	TRBJ2-7	CASSSGTTSYEQYF	TGTGCCAGCAGTTCCGGCACCACCTCCTACGAGCAGTACTTC
TRBV12-3/TRBV12-4	-	few	TRBJ2-3	CASSRDRFSTDTQYF	TGTGCCAGCAGCCGAGACAGGTTCAGCACAGATACGCAGTATTTT
TRBV6-1	-	-	TRBJ2-4	CASSRTFGDIQYF	TGTGCCAGCAGTCGGACCTTTGGGGACATTCAGTACTTC
TRBV6-2/TRBV6-3	-	-	TRBJ1-1	CASNDLEGLNTEAFF	TGTGCCAGCAATGACCTCGAGGGGCTGAACACTGAAGCTTTCTTT
TRBV4-1	-	-	TRBJ1-2	CASSQVLRGRSYGYTF	TGCGCCAGCAGCCAAGTGTTAAGGGGCAGGAGCTATGGCTACACCTTC
TRBV20-1	-	many	TRBJ2-5	CSAKGGSGRIETQYF	TGCAGTGCTAAAGGGGGCAGCGGGAGAATAGAGACCCAGTACTTC
TRBV18	TRBD1	-	TRBJ2-2	CASSPSGTGNTGELFF	TGTGCCAGCTCACCTTCCGGGACAGGGAACACCGGGGAGCTGTTTTTT
TRBV6-2/TRBV6-3	TRBD1	-	TRBJ2-5	CASSYWTGVGETQYF	TGTGCCAGCAGTTACTGGACAGGGGTAGGAGAGACCCAGTACTTC
TRBV7-3	TRBD2	-	TRBJ2-3	CASSQAGGPSDTQYF	TGTGCCAGCAGCCAAGCGGGAGGGCCCTCAGATACGCAGTATTTT
TRBV12-3/TRBV12-4	-	many	TRBJ2-3	CASSLFGGAGDTQYF	TGTGCCAGCAGTTTATTTGGGGGGGCCGGAGATACGCAGTATTTT
TRBV4-2	TRBD1	few	TRBJ1-5	CASSLESDRGNQPQHF	TGTGCCAGCAGCCTCGAGTCCGACAGGGGCAATCAGCCCCAGCATTTT
TRBV3-1	TRBD1	few	TRBJ2-2	CASSQVTGGITGELFF	TGTGCCAGCAGCCAAGTTACAGGGGGGATCACCGGGGAGCTGTTTTTT
TRBV5-8	TRBD1	-	TRBJ2-1	CASSPRTGLDNEQFF	TGTGCCAGCAGCCCCCGGACAGGGCTGGACAATGAGCAGTTCTTC
TRBV2	-	-	TRBJ1-2	CASSEARGYGYTF	TGTGCCAGCAGTGAAGCGAGAGGCTATGGCTACACCTTC
TRBV2	TRBD1	-	TRBJ2-7	CASRFPGQGAIMSYEQYF	TGTGCCAGCAGATTCCCGGGACAGGGGGCTATAATGTCCTACGAGCAGTACTTC
TRBV7-2	-	many	TRBJ1-5	CASSLGKNQPQHF	TGTGCCAGCAGCTTAGGCAAGAATCAGCCCCAGCATTTT
TRBV15	TRBD2	few	TRBJ2-1	CATSRDEGGYLFF	TGTGCCACCAGCAGAGATGAGGGAGGGTACCTGTTCTTC
TRBV27	-	-	TRBJ2-7	CASRQSTEQYF	TGTGCCAGCAGGCAAAGTACCGAGCAGTACTTC
TRBV3-1	TRBD1	few	TRBJ2-7	CASRVTGGNEQYF	TGTGCCAGCAGGGTTACAGGGGGAAACGAGCAGTACTTC
TRBV6-2/TRBV6-3	-	-	TRBJ2-7	CASSYSPRGGSYEQYF	TGTGCCAGCAGTTACTCGCCGAGGGGGGGAAGCTACGAGCAGTACTTC
TRBV3-1	TRBD2	many	TRBJ2-5	CASSQDSGLAGGTQYF	TGTGCCAGCAGCCAAGATTCCGGACTAGCGGGAGGGACCCAGTACTTC
TRBV20-1	-	few	TRBJ1-4	CSARNLGAGFGEKLFF	TGCAGTGCTAGAAATCTGGGTGCAGGGTTCGGTGAAAAACTGTTTTTT
TRBV6-2/TRBV6-3	TRBD1	-	TRBJ1-5	CASRLTGDASPQHF	TGTGCCAGCAGATTGACAGGGGACGCCTCTCCCCAGCATTTT
TRBV5-4	-	-	TRBJ2-3	CASSFRRGNTDTQYF	TGTGCCAGCAGCTTCCGCAGGGGAAACACAGATACGCAGTATTTT
TRBV20-1	TRBD1	few	TRBJ2-1	CSALGQGEVYNEQFF	TGCAGTGCACTGGGACAGGGGGAAGTATACAATGAGCAGTTCTTC
TRBV11-3	-	many	TRBJ2-3	CASSFTPGDADTQYF	TGTGCCAGCAGCTTTACCCCCGGGGATGCAGATACGCAGTATTTT
TRBV20-1	-	-	TRBJ2-4	CSAPGGRTKNIQYF	TGCAGTGCTCCCGGGGGCAGAACCAAAAACATTCAGTACTTC
TRBV20-1	-	-	TRBJ2-1	CCARDVGTNSYNEQFF	TGCTGTGCTAGAGATGTGGGGACCAACTCCTACAATGAGCAGTTCTTC
TRBV5-4	TRBD1	-	TRBJ2-1	CASSAGRFGTGGSFEQFF	TGTGCCAGCAGCGCGGGCCGTTTTGGGACAGGGGGCTCATTTGAGCAGTTCTTC
TRBV20-1	-	-	TRBJ1-2	CSARGPQSAYGYTF	TGCAGTGCTAGAGGGCCCCAGAGCGCCTATGGCTACACCTTC
TRBV7-2	-	-	TRBJ2-5	CASSLRAGALETQYF	TGTGCCAGCAGCTTAAGGGCGGGTGCTCTAGAGACCCAGTACTTC
TRBV11-2	TRBD2	few	TRBJ2-1	CASSLVRSGRPPYNEQFF	TGTGCCAGCAGCTTAGTACGAAGCGGGAGGCCCCCCTACAATGAGCAGTTCTTC
TRBV12-3/TRBV12-4	-	few	TRBJ1-6	CASSLGGQGNSPLHF	TGTGCCAGCAGTTTAGGGGGCCAAGGGAATTCACCCCTCCACTTT
TRBV12-3/TRBV12-4	-	many	TRBJ2-7	CASSLGGASVGEQYF	TGTGCCAGCAGTTTGGGGGGCGCAAGTGTGGGCGAGCAGTACTTC
TRBV11-2	TRBD2	few	TRBJ2-1	CASSLPPGLAGAREQFF	TGTGCCAGCAGCTTACCACCGGGACTAGCGGGAGCGAGGGAGCAGTTCTTC
TRBV24-1	TRBD2	-	TRBJ2-1	CATSDPGTSGRLIQFF	TGTGCCACCAGTGACCCCGGGACTAGCGGGAGGCTTATTCAGTTCTTC
TRBV3-1	-	few	TRBJ1-1	CASSPTGFEAFF	TGTGCCAGCAGCCCCACAGGTTTTGAAGCTTTCTTT
TRBV7-7	TRBD1	few	TRBJ1-2	CASSSDRGSGYTF	TGTGCTAGCAGCTCGGACAGGGGGAGTGGCTACACCTTC
TRBV20-1	TRBD2	-	TRBJ2-7	CSAPTSGRGYEQYF	TGCAGTGCACCCACTAGCGGTCGAGGCTACGAGCAGTACTTC
TRBV12-3/TRBV12-4	-	few	TRBJ2-7	CASSRAGPSYEQYF	TGTGCCAGCTCCCGAGCGGGTCCCTCCTACGAGCAGTACTTC
TRBV6-2/TRBV6-3	TRBD1	few	TRBJ2-1	CASSYATGQGSYNEQFF	TGTGCCAGCAGTTACGCAACTGGACAGGGGTCCTACAATGAGCAGTTCTTC
TRBV29-1	-	-	TRBJ1-1	CSAIGTAEAFF	TGCAGCGCCATTGGGACCGCTGAAGCTTTCTTT
TRBV20-1	-	-	TRBJ2-7	CSALTLGVAYEQYF	TGCAGTGCCCTGACCTTGGGAGTAGCCTACGAGCAGTACTTC
TRBV4-2	-	few	TRBJ2-2	CASSQFVQGRNTGELFF	TGTGCCAGCAGCCAATTTGTCCAGGGACGGAACACCGGGGAGCTGTTTTTT
TRBV4-2	-	many	TRBJ2-2	CASSQDQFVLDRNTGELFF	TGTGCCAGCAGCCAAGATCAGTTTGTTTTGGACAGGAACACCGGGGAGCTGTTTTTT
TRBV20-1	-	few	TRBJ2-7	CSARDFLTILDEQYF	TGCAGTGCTAGAGATTTCCTTACTATTCTCGACGAGCAGTACTTC
TRBV9	TRBD1	once	TRBJ1-1	CASSVVRGLGEDTEAFF	TGTGCCAGCAGCGTAGTCAGGGGGCTGGGAGAAGACACTGAAGCTTTCTTT
TRBV7-9	-	few	TRBJ2-1	CASSPIWTLDEQFF	TGTGCCAGCAGCCCCATATGGACCCTGGATGAGCAGTTCTTC
TRBV5-1	TRBD2	few	TRBJ2-7	CASSLDGLAEPILREQYF	TGCGCCAGCAGCTTGGACGGACTAGCGGAACCTATTCTCAGGGAGCAGTACTTC